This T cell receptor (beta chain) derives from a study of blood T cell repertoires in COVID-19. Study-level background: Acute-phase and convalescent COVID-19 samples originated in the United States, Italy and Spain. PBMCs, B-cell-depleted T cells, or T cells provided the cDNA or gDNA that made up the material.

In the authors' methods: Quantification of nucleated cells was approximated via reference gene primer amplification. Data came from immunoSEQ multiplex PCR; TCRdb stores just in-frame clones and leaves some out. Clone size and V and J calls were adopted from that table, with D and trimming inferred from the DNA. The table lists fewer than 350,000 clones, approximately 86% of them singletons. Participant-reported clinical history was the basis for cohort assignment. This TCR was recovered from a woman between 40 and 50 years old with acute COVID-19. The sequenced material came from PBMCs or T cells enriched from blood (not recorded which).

The CDR3 region is CASTPWDRDDTEAFF. CDR3 DNA: TGTGCCAGCACCCCCTGGGACAGGGACGACACTGAAGCTTTCTTT. The rearrangement joins TRBV11-1 to TRBJ1-1, with TRBD1 identical over 9 bases. The CDR3 spans 15 residues. CDR1 is SGHAT and CDR2 is FQDESV in the germline V gene (reference sequence). After removal of 7 bases from V and 3 bases from J, the junction contained 9 bases not matched to a gene. Complete variable domain (other parts from reference TRBV11-1 and TRBJ1-1): EAEVAQSPRYKITEKSQAVAFWCDPISGHATLYWYRQILGQGPELLVQFQDESVVDDSQLPKDRFSAERLKGVDSTLKIQPAELGDSAMYLCASTPWDRDDTEAFFGQGTRLTVV.